These T cell receptor beta chains were read from a single sample in a study of blood T cells in healthy people across ages. TCRdb reanalysed the 5' RACE reads using MiXCR and keeps one entry per CDR3 protein. Of roughly 1,800,000 distinct CDR3 sequences detected, roughly 50% appear once; the ten largest clones hold 2% to 2.5%. The specimen was blood. The receptors were sampled from a woman aged 40-49 years in good health. Each CDR3 is given with its conserved first and last residue. The D gene is left open where the match is weak. Clone size is not always given. Where it is, it says once, few, many or a class for expanded clones.

cdr3_aa cdr3_nt j_call clone_size v_call d_call cdr3_length
CASSLGGAAGETQYF TGCGCCAGCAGCTTGGGCGGGGCCGCCGGGGAGACCCAGTACTTC TRBJ2-5 once TRBV5-1 . 15
CSVPWGETGYGYTF TGCAGCGTTCCCTGGGGAGAGACAGGCTATGGCTACACCTTC TRBJ1-2 . TRBV29-1 . 14
CASSLLAGLRETQYF TGTGCCAGCAGTTTGCTAGCGGGGCTGCGGGAGACCCAGTACTTC TRBJ2-5 . TRBV27 TRBD2 15
CSAREGTSSPWSSYNEQFF TGCAGTGCTAGAGAGGGGACCTCATCCCCCTGGAGCTCCTACAATGAGCAGTTCTTC TRBJ2-1 once TRBV20-1 . 19
CSARDPGQVSDTQYF TGCAGTGCTAGAGATCCCGGACAGGTATCAGATACGCAGTATTTT TRBJ2-3 . TRBV20-1 TRBD1 15
CASILREGTEAFF TGTGCCAGCATCTTAAGAGAGGGGACTGAAGCTTTCTTT TRBJ1-1 . TRBV12-3/TRBV12-4 . 13
CASSYSFSSTEAFF TGTGCCAGCAGTTACTCGTTCTCCAGTACTGAAGCTTTCTTT TRBJ1-1 . TRBV6-5 . 14
CASSQDWATSSYEQYF TGTGCCAGCAGCCAAGATTGGGCTACAAGCTCCTACGAGCAGTACTTC TRBJ2-7 few TRBV4-2 . 16
CASSQERGAGGLPTDTQYF TGTGCCAGCAGCCAAGAGAGGGGAGCGGGGGGGCTCCCGACAGATACGCAGTATTTT TRBJ2-3 . TRBV4-2 TRBD2 19
CASSLVRGSRDSSNQPQHF TGTGCCAGCAGCTTAGTAAGGGGTTCGAGGGACAGTAGCAATCAGCCCCAGCATTTT TRBJ1-5 . TRBV7-8 TRBD1 19
CSVAWGTRTYNEQFF TGCAGCGTAGCCTGGGGGACTAGGACCTACAATGAGCAGTTCTTC TRBJ2-1 few TRBV29-1 TRBD2 15
CASSSRAGGTLPDTQYF TGTGCCAGCAGTTCGCGGGCTGGGGGAACTCTCCCAGATACGCAGTATTTT TRBJ2-3 . TRBV6-5 . 17
CASSLLGQGENEKLFF TGTGCCAGCAGCCTCCTCGGACAGGGGGAAAATGAAAAACTGTTTTTT TRBJ1-4 . TRBV7-9 TRBD1 16
CASSVYQGFYEQYF TGTGCCAGCAGTGTCTATCAGGGGTTTTACGAGCAGTACTTC TRBJ2-7 . TRBV28 . 14
CASSLGQGIAGANVLTF TGCGCCAGCAGTCTAGGGCAGGGAATCGCTGGGGCCAACGTCCTGACTTTC TRBJ2-6 few TRBV5-1 . 17
CASSDYRGHNEQFF TGTGCCAGCAGTGACTACAGGGGACACAATGAGCAGTTCTTC TRBJ2-1 . TRBV6-1 TRBD1 14
CSASRTGENEQFF TGCAGTGCTTCCAGGACAGGGGAGAATGAGCAGTTCTTC TRBJ2-1 . TRBV20-1 TRBD1 13
CSVSWGGEYNEQFF TGCAGCGTATCTTGGGGGGGGGAATACAATGAGCAGTTCTTC TRBJ2-1 few TRBV29-1 TRBD2 14
CASSGGHVRGGYTF TGTGCCAGCAGTGGGGGACACGTCCGTGGTGGCTACACCTTC TRBJ1-2 few TRBV28 . 14
CARLARLAGGPDTQYF TGTGCCAGACTCGCCCGACTAGCGGGGGGCCCAGATACGCAGTATTTT TRBJ2-3 few TRBV27 TRBD2 16
CASSDYRAEGYTF TGTGCCAGCAGTGACTACAGGGCTGAGGGCTACACCTTC TRBJ1-2 . TRBV6-5 . 13
CATGVPGGTDTQYF TGTGCCACCGGTGTTCCAGGGGGAACAGATACGCAGTATTTT TRBJ2-3 . TRBV15 TRBD1 14
CASSSQGQGHNEQFF TGCGCCAGCAGCTCCCAGGGACAGGGACACAATGAGCAGTTCTTC TRBJ2-1 . TRBV5-1 TRBD1 15
CASSLAVQETQFF TGTGCCAGCAGCTTAGCCGTACAAGAGACCCAGTTCTTC TRBJ2-1 . TRBV13 . 13
CSAAGMTDTQYF TGCAGTGCCGCCGGCATGACAGATACGCAGTATTTT TRBJ2-3 . TRBV20-1 . 12
CASSLFAILSGALDNEQFF TGTGCCAGCAGTTTATTTGCTATTCTCAGCGGAGCCCTAGACAATGAGCAGTTCTTC TRBJ2-1 . TRBV27 . 19
CASSVLGKSFPNEQFF TGTGCCAGCAGTGTCCTAGGCAAAAGCTTCCCCAATGAGCAGTTCTTC TRBJ2-1 . TRBV2 . 16
CASSRTGGLNEQYF TGTGCCAGCAGCCGGACAGGGGGCCTCAACGAGCAGTACTTC TRBJ2-7 . TRBV6-5 TRBD1 14
CASSQESGLRYEQYF TGCGCCAGCAGCCAAGAATCCGGTCTTCGCTACGAGCAGTACTTC TRBJ2-7 . TRBV4-1 . 15
CATSDKMGRSSGANVLTF TGTGCCACCAGTGATAAAATGGGACGGAGCTCTGGGGCCAACGTCCTGACTTTC TRBJ2-6 . TRBV24-1 . 18
CASSQQSAGINYGYTF TGTGCCAGCAGCCAACAGTCGGCAGGGATAAACTATGGCTACACCTTC TRBJ1-2 . TRBV4-2 . 16
CASSLHPGDRGHEQYF TGTGCCAGCAGCTTGCACCCGGGGGACAGGGGGCACGAGCAGTACTTC TRBJ2-7 . TRBV7-9 TRBD1 16
CASSYSVPGTGNTSPLHF TGTGCCAGCAGTTACTCTGTGCCCGGGACGGGGAATACTTCACCCCTCCACTTT TRBJ1-6 . TRBV6-5 . 18
CASSLRGQETDTQYF TGTGCCAGCAGCTTACGGGGACAGGAGACAGATACGCAGTATTTT TRBJ2-3 . TRBV7-9 TRBD1 15
CASSEEQGSDQPQHF TGTGCCAGCAGTGAGGAACAGGGGTCGGATCAGCCCCAGCATTTT TRBJ1-5 . TRBV2 TRBD1 15
CASSLLGGDGANVLTF TGTGCCAGCAGTTTGCTTGGGGGAGACGGGGCCAACGTCCTGACTTTC TRBJ2-6 . TRBV6-2/TRBV6-3 . 16
CASSYPDREKRWSPLHF TGTGCCAGCAGTTACCCCGACAGGGAGAAGCGGTGGTCACCCCTCCACTTT TRBJ1-6 . TRBV6-5 TRBD1 17
CSVDTWNTEAFF TGCAGCGTTGACACCTGGAACACTGAAGCTTTCTTT TRBJ1-1 few TRBV29-1 . 12
CAGSQGGLEMETQYF TGTGCCGGCAGCCAAGGAGGCCTGGAGATGGAGACCCAGTACTTC TRBJ2-5 . TRBV3-1 . 15
CASSPFGRFQDEQYF TGTGCCAGCAGCCCGTTCGGGCGGTTCCAGGACGAGCAGTACTTC TRBJ2-7 few TRBV5-5 . 15
CASSPGTTSGGSDTQYF TGTGCCAGCAGCCCTGGTACGACTAGCGGGGGTAGCGATACGCAGTATTTT TRBJ2-3 . TRBV7-2 TRBD2 17
CASSGGSLYGYTF TGTGCCAGCAGTGGTGGGAGCCTCTATGGCTACACCTTC TRBJ1-2 . TRBV6-1 . 13
CASSQVPGTGSPLHF TGCGCCAGCAGCCAAGTCCCAGGGACTGGGTCACCCCTCCACTTT TRBJ1-6 . TRBV4-3 . 15
CASSIQGTSNYGYTF TGTGCCAGCAGCATTCAGGGGACCAGTAACTATGGCTACACCTTC TRBJ1-2 . TRBV7-2 . 15